This T cell receptor beta chain was profiled in a study of OX40 agonist ivuxolimab in advanced cancers. Study-level findings and limits: On average, CD8+ T cells showed a greater number of expanded clones than CD4+. Near-lowest levels of clonal expansion characterized partial responders at 0.1-3.0 mg/kg. Not determined was the antigen specificity of the expanded peripheral T cells.

Of note for this clone: Its specificity is unknown.

Patients who had autoimmune disease history or got systemic immunosuppression were left out. The V end was cut by 6 bases, the J end by 5 bases, with 21 bases between. The CDR3 totals 15 residues. The germline V gene encodes CDR1 SQVTM and CDR2 ANQGSEA. The data were produced by immunoSEQ multiplex PCR, yet TCRdb's version contains in-frame clones alone and is incomplete. The sample lists 72,000 or so clones; 89% were seen once. This TCR was sampled from an adult with an advanced solid tumor such as melanoma, head and neck, liver or kidney cancer. The chain employs TRBV29-1 and TRBJ2-3; D perhaps matches TRBD1 (6 bases). Sample: CD4+ or CD8+ T cells sorted from blood, taken in a trial of the OX40 agonist ivuxolimab. CDR3 in amino acids: CSVKQGALFVDTQYF. CDR3 nucleotide sequence: TGCAGCGTGAAACAGGGAGCTCTTTTTGTAGATACGCAGTATTTT.